This TCR beta chain was sequenced for a study of EBV T-cell therapy then PD-1 blockade in nasopharyngeal carcinoma. As regards this clone: What it binds is unknown.

The sample's treatment: AdE1-LMPpoly-expanded autologous EBV-specific T-cell therapy followed by anti-PD-1 nivolumab. The CDR3 length is 14 residues. In germline, CDR1 is SGHDT, CDR2 YYEEEE. Trimming shortened V by 3 bases and J by 2 bases, and 12 bases separated the two germline ends. Sequenced by immunoSEQ multiplex PCR; TCRdb stores in-frame clones only, minus some. Of under 30,000 clones in the sample, around 82% were seen once. The receptor's source is a man in his forties with nasopharyngeal carcinoma. The material sequenced was CD8+ T cells from blood, taken at day 61 from a patient whose treatment included autologous EBV-specific T cells and nivolumab. The V call is TRBV5-6, the J call TRBJ2-7, with D possibly matching TRBD2 (6 bases). The CDR3 reads CASSSAGRPYEQYF. As DNA, the CDR3 is TGTGCCAGCAGCTCCGCGGGACGCCCCTACGAGCAGTACTTC. The full variable domain, completed using reference TRBV5-6 and TRBJ2-7, is DAGVTQSPTHLIKTRGQQVTLRCSPKSGHDTVSWYQQALGQGPQFIFQYYEEEERQRGNFPDRFSGHQFPNYSSELNVNALLLGDSALYLCASSSAGRPYEQYFGPGTRLTVT.